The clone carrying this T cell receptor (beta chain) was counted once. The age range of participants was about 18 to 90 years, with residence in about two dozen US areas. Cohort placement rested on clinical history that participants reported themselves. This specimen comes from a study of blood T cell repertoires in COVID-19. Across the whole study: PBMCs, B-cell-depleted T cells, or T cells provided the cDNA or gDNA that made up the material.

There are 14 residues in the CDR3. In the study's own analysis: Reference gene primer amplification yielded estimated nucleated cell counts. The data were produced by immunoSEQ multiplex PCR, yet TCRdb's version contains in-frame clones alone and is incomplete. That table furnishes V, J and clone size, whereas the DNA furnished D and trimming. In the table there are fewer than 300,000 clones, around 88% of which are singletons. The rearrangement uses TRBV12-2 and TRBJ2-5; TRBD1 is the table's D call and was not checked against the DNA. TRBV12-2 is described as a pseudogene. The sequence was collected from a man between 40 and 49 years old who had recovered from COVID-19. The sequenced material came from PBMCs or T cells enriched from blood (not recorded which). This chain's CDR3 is CASRLTTGKETQYF. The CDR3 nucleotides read TGTGCAAGTCGCCTGACCACAGGGAAAGAGACCCAGTACTTC.